Listed here are 5 T cell receptor beta chains from one sample, sequenced in a study of glioma-infiltrating T cells after dendritic cell vaccination. Data came from immunoSEQ multiplex PCR; TCRdb stores just in-frame clones and leaves some out. The sample has approximately 48,000 clones, roughly 90% seen once. Stated time point: after dendritic cell vaccination, including at tumor progression/relapse. The starting material was blood, obtained after dendritic cell vaccination. The receptors here all came from a human donor with glioblastoma.

CDR3 bases: TGTGCCAGCAGGGTAGCGGGAGGCTTCAATGAGCAGTTCTTC. Translation: CASRVAGGFNEQFF. The V gene is TRBV28, the J gene TRBJ2-1; 10 nucleotides agree with TRBD2. Germline V lookup: CDR1 MDHEN, CDR2 SYDVKM. The CDR3 is 14 residues long. The J segment lost 6 bases and the V segment lost 6 bases, leaving 5 bases of the junction unmatched.

The gene calls are TRBV27 and TRBJ2-2; the match to TRBD1 covers 8 bases. The CDR3 length is 14 residues. V was clipped by 6 bases and J by 4 bases; unmatched bases: 4. Germline V CDR1 and CDR2: MNHEY, SMNVEV (reference sequence). For the CDR3, the DNA is TGTGCCAGCAGATGGACAGGGATCACCGGGGAGCTGTTTTTT. It specifies CASRWTGITGELFF.

This clone has just a few counts. This chain connects TRBV4-1 to TRBJ1-4; 8 bases are shared with TRBD1. The ends lost 4 bases at V and 7 bases at J; junction bases unmatched: 8. Germline V CDR1 and CDR2: MGHRA, YSYEKL. The CDR3 is made up of 15 amino acids. CDR3 amino acids: CASSRSQGAGEKLFF. CDR3 coding DNA: TGCGCCAGCAGCCGGTCGCAGGGGGCAGGTGAAAAACTGTTTTTT.

V gene TRBV6-6 combines with J gene TRBJ1-1; D remains ambiguous. Trimming cost V 2 bases and J 2 bases, with 6 bases left between them. Germline loops: CDR1 MNHNY, CDR2 SVGAGI (reference sequence). The CDR3 runs 13 residues. The CDR3: CASSYATNTEAFF. For the CDR3, the DNA is TGTGCCAGCAGTTACGCGACAAACACTGAAGCTTTCTTT.

The chain combines TRBV7-2 with TRBJ1-1; 12 nucleotides agree with TRBD1. The CDR3 loop spans 14 amino acids. CDR1 is SGHTA, CDR2 FQGNSA, per germline. The V gene end was trimmed by 5 bases and the J gene end by 7 bases; junction bases not matched to a gene: 5. The CDR3 nucleotides read TGTGCCAGCAGCGCGGGACAGGGGGCAAATGAAGCTTTCTTT. Protein product: CASSAGQGANEAFF.